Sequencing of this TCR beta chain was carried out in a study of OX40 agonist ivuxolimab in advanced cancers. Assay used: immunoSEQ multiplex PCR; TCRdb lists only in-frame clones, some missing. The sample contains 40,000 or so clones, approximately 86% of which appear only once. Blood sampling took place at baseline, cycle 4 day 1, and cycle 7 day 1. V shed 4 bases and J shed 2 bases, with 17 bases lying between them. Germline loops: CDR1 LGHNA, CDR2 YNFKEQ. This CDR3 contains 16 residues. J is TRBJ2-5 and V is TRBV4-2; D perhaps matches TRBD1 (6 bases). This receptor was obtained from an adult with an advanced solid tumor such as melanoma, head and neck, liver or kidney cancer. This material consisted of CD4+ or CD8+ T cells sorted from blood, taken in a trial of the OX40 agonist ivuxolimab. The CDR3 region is CASSPLGGSPQETQYF. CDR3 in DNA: TGTGCCAGCAGCCCCCTTGGGGGCTCCCCACAAGAGACCCAGTACTTC.